The following is a T cell receptor (beta chain) sequence with its context. The CDR3 runs 15 residues. The data were obtained in a study of blood T cell repertoires in COVID-19. Looking at the study overall: COVID-19 samples collected from the United States, Italy and Spain covered acute and convalescent phases. Nucleic acid was either cDNA or gDNA, and it came from T cells, B-cell-depleted T cells, or PBMCs.

Using immunoSEQ multiplex PCR, the repertoire was profiled, and TCRdb retains in-frame clones only, with some absent. The sample lists around 65,000 clones, over 80% occurring once. The receptor was derived from a human donor in a cohort sampled during active COVID-19. The sequenced sample consisted of peripheral blood. The chain is built from TRBV1 and TRBJ2-5; TRBD1, as called in the table, went unchecked against the DNA. TRBV1 is shown as a pseudogene. CDR3 amino acids: CTSSQYRVFEETQYF. Here the CDR3 DNA reads TGCACCAGCAGCCAATACAGGGTATTTGAAGAGACCCAGTACTTC.